The TCR beta chain described here comes from a study of cytomegalovirus exposure and HLA in healthy donors. General study findings and limits: In a later analysis, 16,951 TCR beta sequences were associated with HLA alleles at 0.05 false discovery rate. Previous analysis showed most TCR beta V segments were productive about 87% or about 30% of the time.

PCR was performed using 60 Vbeta and 13 Jbeta primers. Original methodology: Later, roughly 77 million unique TCR beta chains were counted in an analysis, and about 12 million of them were shared. This table comes from immunoSEQ multiplex PCR, and its TCRdb copy is limited to in-frame clones, with some not included. That table is the source of V, J and clone size, and D and trimming were worked out from the DNA. The sample totals over 100,000 clones. Deletions cut 1 base from V and 2 bases from J, with 17 bases between. Germline V gene data show CDR1 as MNHNS and CDR2 as SASEGT. The CDR3 is 17 residues long. About this clone itself: Its specificity is not known.

The rearrangement uses TRBV6-1 and TRBJ1-2, with D perhaps TRBD1 (6 bases). The sequence derives from a woman aged 40 to 50 in good health and CMV-seropositive. The specimen sequenced was PBMCs. The CDR3 sequence: CASSEEVRTQGNYGYTF. In DNA form, the CDR3 reads TGTGCCAGCAGTGAAGAAGTCCGGACTCAGGGGAACTATGGCTACACCTTC.